This TCR beta chain was retrieved from a study of shared clonotypes between healthy human individuals. Germline lookup yields CDR1 LNHNV and CDR2 YYDKDF (reference sequence). The CDR3 sequence is 14 residues long. V was shortened by 5 bases and J by 5 bases, with 13 bases between the two germline ends. The method was immunoSEQ multiplex PCR; TCRdb's version includes in-frame clones alone and lacks a portion of them. The sample holds some 2 million clones, approximately 95% seen once. Only CD45RO-negative cells positively selected for CCR7 counted as naive CD8 cells, so terminally differentiated effector memory CD45RA+ cells were excluded.

The sequenced material came from naive CD8+ T cells sorted from blood. This sequence was found in a man aged 18 to 29 in good health. The rearrangement links TRBV15 to TRBJ2-1; D is undetermined. CDR3: CATSSEPSHNEQFF. DNA for the CDR3: TGTGCCACCAGCTCGGAGCCGTCCCACAATGAGCAGTTCTTC.